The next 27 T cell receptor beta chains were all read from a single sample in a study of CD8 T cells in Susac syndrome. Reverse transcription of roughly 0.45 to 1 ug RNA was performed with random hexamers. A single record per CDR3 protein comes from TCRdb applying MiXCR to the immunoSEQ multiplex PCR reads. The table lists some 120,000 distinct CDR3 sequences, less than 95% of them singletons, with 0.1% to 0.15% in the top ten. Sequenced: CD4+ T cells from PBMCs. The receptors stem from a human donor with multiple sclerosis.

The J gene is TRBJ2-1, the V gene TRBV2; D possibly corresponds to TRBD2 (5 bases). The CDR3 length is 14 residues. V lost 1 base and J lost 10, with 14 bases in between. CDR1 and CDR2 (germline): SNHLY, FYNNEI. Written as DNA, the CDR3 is TGTGCCAGCAGTGAAGTTCATACTAGTAGCGAGCAGTTCTTC. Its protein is CASSEVHTSSEQFF.

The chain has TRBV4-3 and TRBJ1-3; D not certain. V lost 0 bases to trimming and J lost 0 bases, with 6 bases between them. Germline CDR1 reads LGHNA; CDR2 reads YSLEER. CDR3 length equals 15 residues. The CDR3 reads CASSQDRVSGNTIYF. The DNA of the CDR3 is TGCGCCAGCAGCCAAGATCGTGTCTCTGGAAACACCATATATTTT.

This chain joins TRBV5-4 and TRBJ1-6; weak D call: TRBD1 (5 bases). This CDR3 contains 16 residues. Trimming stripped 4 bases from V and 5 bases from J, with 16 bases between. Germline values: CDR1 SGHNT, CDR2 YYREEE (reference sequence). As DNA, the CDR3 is TGTGCCAGCAGCGAAAAGAAGAGGGGCGATAATTCACCCCTCCACTTT. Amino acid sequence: CASSEKKRGDNSPLHF.

The DNA for the CDR3 is TGCAGTGCAAGCTTTGGTACTTCTGGAAACACCATATATTTT. Residues: CSASFGTSGNTIYF. The V call is TRBV20-1, the J call TRBJ1-3; D not resolved. CDR1 and CDR2 (germline): DFQATT, SNEGSKA (reference sequence). With 6 bases removed from V and 1 base from J, the gap between germline ends came to 13 bases. The CDR3 sequence is 14 residues long.

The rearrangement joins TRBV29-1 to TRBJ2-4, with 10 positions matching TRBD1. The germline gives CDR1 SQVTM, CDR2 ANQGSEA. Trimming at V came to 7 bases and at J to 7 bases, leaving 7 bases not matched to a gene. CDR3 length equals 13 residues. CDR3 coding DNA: TGCAGCGCCCTGGGACAGGGGTTGAACATTCAGTACTTC. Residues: CSALGQGLNIQYF.

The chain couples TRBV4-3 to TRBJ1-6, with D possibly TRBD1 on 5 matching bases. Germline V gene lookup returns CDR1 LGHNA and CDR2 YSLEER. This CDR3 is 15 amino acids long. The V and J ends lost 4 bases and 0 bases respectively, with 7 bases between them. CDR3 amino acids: CASSRQISYNSPLHF. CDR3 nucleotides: TGCGCCAGCAGCCGACAGATCTCCTATAATTCACCCCTCCACTTT.

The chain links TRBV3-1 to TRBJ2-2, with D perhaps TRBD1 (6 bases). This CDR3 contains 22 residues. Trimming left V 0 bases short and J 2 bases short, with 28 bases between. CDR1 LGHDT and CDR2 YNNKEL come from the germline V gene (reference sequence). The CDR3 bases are TGTGCCAGCAGCCAAGATAATTGGGGATTTGGTGGGGGCCTAAAAAACACCGGGGAGCTGTTTTTT. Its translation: CASSQDNWGFGGGLKNTGELFF.

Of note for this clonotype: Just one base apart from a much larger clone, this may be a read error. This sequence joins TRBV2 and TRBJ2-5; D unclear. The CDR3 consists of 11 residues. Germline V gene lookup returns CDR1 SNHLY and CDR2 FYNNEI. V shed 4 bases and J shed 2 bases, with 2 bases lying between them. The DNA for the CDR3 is TGTGCCAGCAGTGTACAAGAGACCCAGTACTTC. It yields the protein CASSVQETQYF.

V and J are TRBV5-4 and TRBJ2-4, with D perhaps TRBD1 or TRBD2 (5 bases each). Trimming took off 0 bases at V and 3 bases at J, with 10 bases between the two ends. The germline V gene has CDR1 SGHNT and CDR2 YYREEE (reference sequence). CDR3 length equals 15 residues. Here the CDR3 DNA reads TGTGCCAGCAGCTTGGCCGGGGCCCTCAAAAACATTCAGTACTTC. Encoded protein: CASSLAGALKNIQYF.

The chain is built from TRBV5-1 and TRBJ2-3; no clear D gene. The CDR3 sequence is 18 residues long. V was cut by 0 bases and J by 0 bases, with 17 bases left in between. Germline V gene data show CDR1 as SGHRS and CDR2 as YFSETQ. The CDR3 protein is CASSLALWTYSSTDTQYF. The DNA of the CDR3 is TGCGCCAGCAGCTTGGCCCTTTGGACGTATTCAAGCACAGATACGCAGTATTTT.

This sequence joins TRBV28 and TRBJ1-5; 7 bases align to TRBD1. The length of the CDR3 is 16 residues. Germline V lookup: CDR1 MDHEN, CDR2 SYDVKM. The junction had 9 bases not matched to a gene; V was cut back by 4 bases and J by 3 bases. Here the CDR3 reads CASSSTSGQFNQPQHF. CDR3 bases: TGTGCCAGCAGTTCGACCTCGGGACAGTTCAATCAGCCCCAGCATTTT.

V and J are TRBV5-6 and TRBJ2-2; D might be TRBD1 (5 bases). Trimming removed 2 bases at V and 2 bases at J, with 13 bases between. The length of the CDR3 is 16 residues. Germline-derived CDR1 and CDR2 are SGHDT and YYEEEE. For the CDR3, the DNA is TGTGCCAGCAGCTTCGAGGACACCGGAAACACCGGGGAGCTGTTTTTT. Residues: CASSFEDTGNTGELFF.

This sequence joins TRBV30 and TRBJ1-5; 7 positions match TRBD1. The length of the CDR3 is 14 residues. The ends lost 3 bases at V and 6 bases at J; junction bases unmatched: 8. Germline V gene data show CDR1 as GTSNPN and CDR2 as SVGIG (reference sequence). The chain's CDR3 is CAWRLQGEGQPQHF. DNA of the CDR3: TGTGCCTGGAGACTTCAGGGGGAGGGTCAGCCCCAGCATTTT.

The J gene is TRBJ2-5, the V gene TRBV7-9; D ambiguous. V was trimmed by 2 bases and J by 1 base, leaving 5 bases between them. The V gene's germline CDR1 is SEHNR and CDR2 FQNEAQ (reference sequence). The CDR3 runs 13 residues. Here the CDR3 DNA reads TGTGCCAGCAGCTTATTAGGCCAAGAGACCCAGTACTTC. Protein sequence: CASSLLGQETQYF.

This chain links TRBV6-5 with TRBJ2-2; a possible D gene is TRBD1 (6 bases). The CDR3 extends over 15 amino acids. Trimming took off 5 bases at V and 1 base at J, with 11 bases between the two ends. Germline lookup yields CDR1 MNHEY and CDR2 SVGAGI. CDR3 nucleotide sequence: TGTGCCAGCAGTCCGGTACAGGGGAACACCGGGGAGCTGTTTTTT. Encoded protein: CASSPVQGNTGELFF.

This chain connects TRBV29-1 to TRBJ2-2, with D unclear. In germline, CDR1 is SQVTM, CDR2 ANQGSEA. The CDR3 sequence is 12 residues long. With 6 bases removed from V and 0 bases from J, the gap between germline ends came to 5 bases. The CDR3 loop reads CSVSANTGELFF. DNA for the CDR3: TGCAGCGTATCCGCGAACACCGGGGAGCTGTTTTTT.

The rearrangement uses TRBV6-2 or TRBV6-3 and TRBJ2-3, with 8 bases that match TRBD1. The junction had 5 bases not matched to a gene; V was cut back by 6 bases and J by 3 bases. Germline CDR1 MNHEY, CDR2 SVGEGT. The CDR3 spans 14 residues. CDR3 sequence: CASSSRGRTDTQYF. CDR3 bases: TGTGCCAGCAGCTCCAGGGGGCGGACAGATACGCAGTATTTT.

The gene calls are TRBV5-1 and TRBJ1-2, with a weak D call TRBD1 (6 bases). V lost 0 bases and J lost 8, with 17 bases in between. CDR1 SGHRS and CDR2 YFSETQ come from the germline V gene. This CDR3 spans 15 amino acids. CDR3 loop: CASSLAPQVTGGYTF. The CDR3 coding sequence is TGCGCCAGCAGCTTGGCTCCGCAGGTGACAGGCGGCTACACCTTC.

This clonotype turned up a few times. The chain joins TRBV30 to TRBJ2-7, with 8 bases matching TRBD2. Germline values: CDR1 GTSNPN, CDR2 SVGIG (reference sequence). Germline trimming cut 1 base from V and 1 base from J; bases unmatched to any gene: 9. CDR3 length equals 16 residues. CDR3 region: CAWSDIPGLESYEQYF. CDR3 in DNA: TGTGCCTGGAGTGATATACCGGGACTAGAGTCCTACGAGCAGTACTTC.

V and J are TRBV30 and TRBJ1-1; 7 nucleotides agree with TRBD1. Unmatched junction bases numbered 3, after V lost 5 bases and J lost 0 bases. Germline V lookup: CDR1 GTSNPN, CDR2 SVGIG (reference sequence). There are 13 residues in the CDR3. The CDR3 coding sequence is TGTGCCTGGGACAGGGAAATGAACACTGAAGCTTTCTTT. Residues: CAWDREMNTEAFF. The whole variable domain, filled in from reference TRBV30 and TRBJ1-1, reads SQTIHQWPATLVQPVGSPLSLECTVEGTSNPNLYWYRQAAGRGLQLLFYSVGIGQISSEVPQNLSASRPQDRQFILSSKKLLLSDSGFYLCAWDREMNTEAFFGQGTRLTVV.

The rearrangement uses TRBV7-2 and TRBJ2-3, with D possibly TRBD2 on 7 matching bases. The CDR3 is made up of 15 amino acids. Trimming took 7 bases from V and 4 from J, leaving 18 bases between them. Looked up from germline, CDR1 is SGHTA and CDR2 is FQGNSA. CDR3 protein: CASTSGGHSADTQYF. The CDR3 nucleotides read TGTGCCAGCACGTCCGGGGGGCACTCGGCAGATACGCAGTATTTT.

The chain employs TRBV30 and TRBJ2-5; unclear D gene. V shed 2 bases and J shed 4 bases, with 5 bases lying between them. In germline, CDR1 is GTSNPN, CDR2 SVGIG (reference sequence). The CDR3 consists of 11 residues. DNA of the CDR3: TGTGCCTGGAGTCCTTCAGAGACCCAGTACTTC. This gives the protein CAWSPSETQYF.

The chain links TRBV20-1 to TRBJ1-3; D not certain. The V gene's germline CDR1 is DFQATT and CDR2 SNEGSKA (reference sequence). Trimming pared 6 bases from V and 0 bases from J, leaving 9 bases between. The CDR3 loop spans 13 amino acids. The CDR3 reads CSATFPSGNTIYF. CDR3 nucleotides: TGCAGTGCGACTTTTCCCTCTGGAAACACCATATATTTT.

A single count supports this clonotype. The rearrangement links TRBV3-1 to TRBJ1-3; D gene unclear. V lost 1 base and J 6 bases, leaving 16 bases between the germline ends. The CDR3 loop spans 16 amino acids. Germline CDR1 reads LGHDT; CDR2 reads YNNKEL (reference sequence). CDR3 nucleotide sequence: TGTGCCAGCAGCCAAGGTTGGGCAGGAGCTGAAAACACCATATATTTT. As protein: CASSQGWAGAENTIYF.

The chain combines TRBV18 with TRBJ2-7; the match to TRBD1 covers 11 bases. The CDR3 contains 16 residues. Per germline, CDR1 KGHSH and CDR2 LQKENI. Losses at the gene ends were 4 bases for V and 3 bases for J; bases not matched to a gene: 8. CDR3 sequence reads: CASSLPSGTGGYEQYF. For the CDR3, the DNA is TGTGCCAGCTCACTACCCTCCGGGACAGGGGGCTACGAGCAGTACTTC.

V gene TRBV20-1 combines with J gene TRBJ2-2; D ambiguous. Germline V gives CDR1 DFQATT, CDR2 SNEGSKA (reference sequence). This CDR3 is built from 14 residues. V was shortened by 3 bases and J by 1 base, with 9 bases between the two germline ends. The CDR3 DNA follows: TGCAGTGCTAGGAGGACGGTGAACACCGGGGAGCTGTTTTTT. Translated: CSARRTVNTGELFF.

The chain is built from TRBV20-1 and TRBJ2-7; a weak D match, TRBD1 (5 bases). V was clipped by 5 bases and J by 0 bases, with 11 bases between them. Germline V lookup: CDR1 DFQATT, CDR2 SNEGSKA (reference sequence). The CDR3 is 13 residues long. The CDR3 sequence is CSAPGRVSYEQYF. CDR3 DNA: TGCAGTGCTCCAGGGCGCGTCTCCTACGAGCAGTACTTC.